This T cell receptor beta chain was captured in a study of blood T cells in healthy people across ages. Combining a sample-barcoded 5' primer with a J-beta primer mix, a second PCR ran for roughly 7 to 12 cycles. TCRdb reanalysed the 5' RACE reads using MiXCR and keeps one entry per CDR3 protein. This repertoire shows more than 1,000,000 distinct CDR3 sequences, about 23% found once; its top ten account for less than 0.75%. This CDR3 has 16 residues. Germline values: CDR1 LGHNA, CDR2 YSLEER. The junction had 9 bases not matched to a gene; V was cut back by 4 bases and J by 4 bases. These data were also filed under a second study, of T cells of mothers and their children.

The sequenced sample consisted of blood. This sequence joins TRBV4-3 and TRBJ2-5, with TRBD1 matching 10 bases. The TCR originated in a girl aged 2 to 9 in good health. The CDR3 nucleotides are TGCGCCAGCAGCCGAGAGGGGACAGGGGTAGTAGAGACCCAGTACTTC. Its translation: CASSREGTGVVETQYF.